Each of the 7 T cell receptor beta chains below was sequenced from the same sample in a study of T cells in Graves' hyperthyroidism and ophthalmopathy. TCR beta CDR3 regions were amplified from RNA transcripts. When the TCR CDR3 underwent first-round RT-PCR, the HTBI primer set was used. TCRdb reanalysed the multiplex PCR reads using MiXCR and keeps one entry per CDR3 protein. Among about 640,000 distinct CDR3 sequences, less than 25% were seen once, and the ten largest hold around a third. The sample was blood. Every receptor here comes from a man aged 30-40 years with Graves' ophthalmopathy.

The chain is built from TRBV20-1 and TRBJ2-6; D not certain. V lost 0 bases to trimming and J lost 4 bases, with 10 bases between them. Germline CDR1 is DFQATT and CDR2 is SNEGSKA (reference sequence). The length of the CDR3 is 15 residues. This CDR3 is CSARDVELGANVLTF. DNA of the CDR3: TGCAGTGCTAGAGATGTTGAGTTAGGGGCCAACGTCCTGACTTTC.

Only a few counts were recorded for this clonotype. The rearrangement joins TRBV30 to TRBJ1-1; TRBD1 matches at 7 bases. CDR1 is GTSNPN and CDR2 is SVGIG in the germline V gene (reference sequence). The CDR3 totals 14 residues. V trimming: 4 bases; J trimming: 1 base; junction bases outside the gene matches: 6. The CDR3 nucleotides are TGTGCCTGGACGACAGGGCGAGGGAACACTGAAGCTTTCTTT. It yields the protein CAWTTGRGNTEAFF.

The chain carries TRBV5-8 and TRBJ2-2, with TRBD2 as a possible D gene (6 bases). The V gene's germline CDR1 is SGHTS and CDR2 YDEGEE. CDR3 length: 13 residues. The V end was cut by 3 bases, the J end by 9 bases, with 12 bases between. The CDR3 DNA sequence: TGTGCCAGCAGCTCGGACGGGGACTGGGAGCTGTTTTTT. It codes for CASSSDGDWELFF.

The V and J genes are TRBV28 and TRBJ2-6; D unresolved. CDR1 and CDR2 (germline): MDHEN, SYDVKM. The CDR3 length is 16 residues. V was clipped by 5 bases and J by 0 bases, with 11 bases between them. The CDR3 bases are TGTGCCAGCAGTCCAACAGTTAGCTCTGGGGCCAACGTCCTGACTTTC. It codes for CASSPTVSSGANVLTF.

This clonotype came up a few times. J is TRBJ2-7 and V is TRBV5-1; TRBD2 might be the D (6 bases). CDR3 length equals 15 residues. Germline V gene sequence: CDR1 SGHRS, CDR2 YFSETQ. V lost 4 bases, J lost 7 bases, and 21 bases lay in between. CDR3 in DNA: TGCGCCAGCAGCCCGATCGGGACTGATCTCGTTGAGCAGTACTTC. Protein product: CASSPIGTDLVEQYF.

This clonotype has a count of ten or more. The chain joins TRBV11-2 to TRBJ1-1; 7 positions agree with TRBD1. This CDR3 comprises 14 residues. Germline V gene lookup returns CDR1 SGHAT and CDR2 FQNNGV. The V and J ends lost 1 base and 4 bases, in that order; junction bases with no gene match: 3. CDR3: CASSLVPGGTEAFF. CDR3 in DNA: TGTGCCAGCAGCTTAGTGCCAGGGGGCACTGAAGCTTTCTTT. The full variable domain, rest sourced from reference TRBV11-2 and TRBJ1-1, is EAGVAQSPRYKIIEKRQSVAFWCNPISGHATLYWYQQILGQGPKLLIQFQNNGVVDDSQLPKDRFSAERLKGVDSTLKIQPAKLEDSAVYLCASSLVPGGTEAFFGQGTRLTVV.

For this clonotype: One base away lies a much larger clone, so this may be a sequencing read error. The chain employs TRBV11-2 and TRBJ1-2; TRBD1 matches 8 bases. The germline V gene encodes CDR1 SGHAT and CDR2 FQNNGV. This CDR3 contains 15 residues. CDR3 region: CAGSWFRTGTYGYTF. The CDR3 DNA sequence: TGTGCCGGCAGTTGGTTCAGGACAGGGACCTATGGCTACACCTTC.